The 9 T cell receptor beta chains presented below share a single source sample, sequenced in a study of T cell clonality in common variable immunodeficiency. Measured with immunoSEQ multiplex PCR; TCRdb has only the in-frame clones, and not every one. This sample carries about 44,000 clones, none of them present only once. The sequencing input was peripheral blood mononuclear cells. Source of these receptors: a person between 18 and 70 years old in good health.

This clone was recorded many times. The read ends 3 residues early relative to the CDR3; the germline J gene fills the gap. The genes are TRBV30 and TRBJ1-2; D is unresolved. This CDR3 has 11 amino acids. CDR1 is GTSNPN and CDR2 is SVGIG in the germline V gene (reference sequence). The CDR3: CAWNKELGYTF. Incomplete CDR3 DNA: TGTGCCTGGAACAAGGAACTAGGC.

For this clone: The read terminates 3 residues ahead of where the CDR3 ends, so the germline J gene completes it. The J gene is TRBJ1-2, the V gene TRBV7-9; D remains ambiguous. V was clipped by 3 bases and J by 3 bases, with 14 bases between them. The CDR3 runs to 15 residues. Germline V lookup: CDR1 SEHNR, CDR2 FQNEAQ (reference sequence). Incomplete CDR3 DNA: TGTGCCAGCAGCTTTGAACAGAAGGCTTACTATGGC. Translated: CASSFEQKAYYG. The full CDR3 protein reads CASSFEQKAYYGYTF.

Within the sample, this clone is large. The read comes to an end 3 residues before the CDR3 does, leaving the germline J gene to fill in the end. The rearrangement uses TRBV5-7 and TRBJ2-3; 7 bases are a match to TRBD1. Being an ORF, TRBV5-7 has a function that is uncertain. CDR3 length: 13 amino acids. V lost 0 bases to trimming and J lost 5 bases; unmatched junction nucleotides: 0. CDR3 protein: CASSLAGGDTQYF. CDR3 bases read: TGTGCCAGCAGCTTGGCAGGGGGAGATACG.

This clone was counted ten times or more. The read finishes 3 residues shy of the CDR3 end, and the germline J gene is used to complete it. V and J are TRBV5-1 and TRBJ2-1, with D tentatively TRBD1 (6 bases). The V end lost 1 base, the J end lost 0 bases, and 8 bases lay between the germline ends. Germline CDR1 SGHRS, CDR2 YFSETQ. This CDR3 has 15 residues. CDR3 DNA, as far as it was read: TGCGCCAGCAGCTTGACAGGGAGCTCCTACAATGAG. Translation gives CASSLTGSSYNE. The complete CDR3 reads CASSLTGSSYNEQFF.

This clone has just a few counts. With the read ending 3 residues before the CDR3 end, the germline J gene is used to fill in that end. This chain links TRBV5-1 with TRBJ2-1; the match to TRBD1 covers 7 bases. The length of the CDR3 is 16 residues. Losses at the gene ends were 5 bases for V and 2 bases for J; bases not matched to a gene: 10. CDR1 is SGHRS and CDR2 is YFSETQ in the germline V gene. Partial CDR3 DNA: TGCGCCAGCAGTCGCCTAGGGCAGGGGGCCTACAATGAG. This translates into CASSRLGQGAYNE. The whole CDR3 reads CASSRLGQGAYNEQFF. Full variable domain (rest looked up from reference TRBV5-1 and TRBJ2-1): KAGVTQTPRYLIKTRGQQVTLSCSPISGHRSVSWYQQTPGQGLQFLFEYFSETQRNKGNFPGRFSGRQFSNSRSEMNVSTLELGDSALYLCASSRLGQGAYNEQFFGPGTRLTVL.

This clone was recorded many times. Coverage ceases 3 residues before the CDR3 finishes, and the germline J gene fills in the end. This chain links TRBV6-4 with TRBJ2-1; 9 nucleotides align to TRBD1. V shed 0 bases, J shed 6 bases, and the junction held 0 bases outside the gene matches. CDR1 is MRHNA and CDR2 is SNTAGT in the germline V gene. The CDR3 sequence is 14 residues long. The CDR3 sequence: CASSDSTGGNEQFF. The covered CDR3 bases are TGTGCCAGCAGTGACTCGACAGGGGGCAATGAG.

As regards this clone: The missing CDR3 end, 3 residues past where the read stops, is filled in from the germline J gene. The chain is built from TRBV5-3 and TRBJ1-5; D remains unclear. TRBV5-3 belongs to the ORF category, with a function that is uncertain. V lost 1 base and J 5 bases, leaving 7 bases between the germline ends. The CDR3 runs 13 residues. CDR3 amino acids: CARSLFGYQPQHF. Partial CDR3 DNA: TGTGCCAGAAGCTTGTTCGGGTATCAGCCC.

This clone was counted many times. The read falls 3 residues short of the CDR3 end, and the missing part is taken from the germline J gene. V usage is TRBV7-9 and J usage is TRBJ2-1; 7 bases align to TRBD2. Germline lookup yields CDR1 SEHNR and CDR2 FQNEAQ (reference sequence). J gave up 7 bases and V 7 bases, and 13 bases lay outside the gene matches. The CDR3 is 15 residues long. The CDR3 protein is CASTRGSGTKNEQFF. The sequenced CDR3 bases are TGTGCCAGCACTAGAGGAAGCGGGACCAAGAATGAG. The variable domain in full, completed from reference TRBV7-9 and TRBJ2-1, reads DTGVSQNPRHKITKRGQNVTFRCDPISEHNRLYWYRQTLGQGPEFLTYFQNEAQLEKSRLLSDRFSAERPKGSFSTLEIQRTEQGDSAMYLCASTRGSGTKNEQFFGPGTRLTVL.

This clone was counted many times. The read is 3 residues too short to cover the CDR3 end, so that end is filled in from the germline J gene. The J gene is TRBJ2-1, the V gene TRBV12-3 or TRBV12-4, with 11 bases aligning to TRBD2. The CDR3 consists of 16 residues. V lost 7 bases, J lost 5 bases, and 10 bases stayed unmatched. This CDR3 is CASILSTSGENNEQFF. The sequenced CDR3 bases are TGTGCCAGCATCCTATCGACTAGCGGGGAAAACAATGAG.